This T cell receptor beta chain was profiled in a study of post-analysis software for immune sequencing data. General study findings and limits: In patients, about five TRBV segments were more frequent than in controls, with TRBV5-6, TRBV5-1 and TRBV20-1 among them.

With regard to this clonotype: The antigen is unknown.

CDR1 is SNHLY, CDR2 FYNNEI, per germline. Trimming removed 7 bases from V and 0 bases from J; junction bases left unmatched: 12. The CDR3 extends over 18 amino acids. Unique-molecular-identifier-tagged TCR beta cDNA libraries were used. Using its own MiXCR run on the PCR reads, TCRdb lists one record per CDR3 protein. The sample lists approximately 460,000 distinct CDR3 sequences; over 35% were seen once. The sequence derives from a girl between 5 and 17 years old with multiple sclerosis. Sequencing used blood. The chain is built from TRBV2 and TRBJ2-1; TRBD2 matches 10 bases. In nucleotides, the CDR3 is TGTGCCAGCATGTCGAGGGCTAGCGGGGGCCGCTCCTACAATGAGCAGTTCTTC. Protein product: CASMSRASGGRSYNEQFF.